This paragraph covers one T cell receptor (beta chain) sequence. The source of the sample is a study of blood T cell repertoires in COVID-19. In the study overall: Acute and convalescent COVID-19 specimens originated in the United States, Italy and Spain.

The V and J ends lost 7 bases and 8 bases, in that order; junction bases with no gene match: 12. The CDR3 contains 15 residues. CDR1 and CDR2 (germline): MNHEY, SVGAGI. Method: immunoSEQ multiplex PCR; TCRdb's copy keeps in-frame clones and lacks some. The sample yields about 86,000 clones, approximately 79% seen once. V gene TRBV6-5 combines with J gene TRBJ1-4; TRBD1 aligns across 8 bases. The sequence derives from a man aged 65 to 85 with acute or convalescent COVID-19. The sample was peripheral blood. In DNA form, the CDR3 reads TGTGCCAGCACCTCCGGACAGGGAAGAGGGGAAAAACTGTTTTTT. Protein product: CASTSGQGRGEKLFF.